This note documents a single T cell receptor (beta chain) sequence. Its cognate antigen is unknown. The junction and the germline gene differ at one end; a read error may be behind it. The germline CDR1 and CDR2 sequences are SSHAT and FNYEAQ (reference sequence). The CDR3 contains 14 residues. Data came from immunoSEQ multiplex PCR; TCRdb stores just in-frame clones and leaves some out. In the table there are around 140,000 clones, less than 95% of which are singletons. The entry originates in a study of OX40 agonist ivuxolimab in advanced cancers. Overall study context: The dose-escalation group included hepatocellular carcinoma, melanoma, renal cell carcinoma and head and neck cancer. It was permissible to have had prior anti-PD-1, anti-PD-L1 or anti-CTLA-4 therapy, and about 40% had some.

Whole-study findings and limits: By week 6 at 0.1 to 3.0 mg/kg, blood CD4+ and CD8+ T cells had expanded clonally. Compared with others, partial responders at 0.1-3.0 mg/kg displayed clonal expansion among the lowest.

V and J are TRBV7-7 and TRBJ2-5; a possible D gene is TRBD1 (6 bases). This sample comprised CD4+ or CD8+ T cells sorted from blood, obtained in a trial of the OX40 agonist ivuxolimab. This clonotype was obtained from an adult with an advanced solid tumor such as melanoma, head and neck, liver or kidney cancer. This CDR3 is CASSRDISGETQYF. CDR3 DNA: TGTGCTAGCAGCCGGGACATCTCCGGGGAGACCCAGTACTTC.